This entry describes one TCR beta chain. Its specificity is not known. Populations isolated by sorting all had purity greater than 95%. This entry is derived from a study of beta chain features in type 1 diabetes. Study context: Taken together, all samples contributed some 100 million examined sorted cells.

Of the isolated RNA, all was reverse transcribed, and so the sequenced material was expressed TCRB transcripts. The repertoire was sequenced with immunoSEQ multiplex PCR; TCRdb's copy has only in-frame clones and lacks some. The table lists over 150,000 clones, about a tenth of them singletons. Study-level findings and limits: Moderately but significantly shorter TCRB CDR3s were found in Type 1 diabetes patients in all four CD4+ subsets.

The specimen sequenced was central memory CD4+ T cells from blood. The receptor comes from a man aged 30-40 years with type 1 diabetes.

The CDR3 coding sequence is TGTGCCTCGGGGGGGGATCTTTATAGCAATCAGCCCCAGCATTTT. Translating gives CASGGDLYSNQPQHF. The rearrangement joins TRBV28 to TRBJ1-5, with a tentative D call TRBD1 (5 bases). From germline, CDR1 is MDHEN and CDR2 SYDVKM. CDR3 size: 15 residues. V lost 11 bases and J 0 bases, leaving 17 bases between the germline ends.